The entry below gives a single T cell receptor (beta chain) sequence along with its context. The antigen remains undetermined. Among the donors, all were Caucasian adults who lived in Nashville, Tennessee. The data stem from a study of shared clonotypes between healthy human individuals. Study-wide points: Naive subsets tended to show greater estimated richness than memory subsets. Clonotype sharing across donors was expected to vary with sequencing depth. The naive CD4 repertoires of a handful of donors were compared, and 5% to 6.5% of clonotypes were shared.

The table came from immunoSEQ multiplex PCR; TCRdb's copy has only in-frame clones and leaves some out. The table shows roughly 2.2 million clones, with approximately 95% occurring only once. The CDR3 contains 14 residues. Trimming took off 4 bases at V and 3 bases at J, with 12 bases between the two ends. Per germline, CDR1 LNHDA and CDR2 SQIVND (reference sequence). V usage is TRBV19 and J usage is TRBJ1-2; D not resolved. The clonotype was recovered from a man between 18 and 29 years old in good health. Some clones in this sample may be carry-over from other donors' samples. Sample: naive CD4+ T cells from PBMCs. Noted subset: CD45RA+ positively selected. Written as DNA, the CDR3 is TGTGCCAGTAGTAGCCCCCCGGGTTACTATGGCTACACCTTC. It translates to CASSSPPGYYGYTF.